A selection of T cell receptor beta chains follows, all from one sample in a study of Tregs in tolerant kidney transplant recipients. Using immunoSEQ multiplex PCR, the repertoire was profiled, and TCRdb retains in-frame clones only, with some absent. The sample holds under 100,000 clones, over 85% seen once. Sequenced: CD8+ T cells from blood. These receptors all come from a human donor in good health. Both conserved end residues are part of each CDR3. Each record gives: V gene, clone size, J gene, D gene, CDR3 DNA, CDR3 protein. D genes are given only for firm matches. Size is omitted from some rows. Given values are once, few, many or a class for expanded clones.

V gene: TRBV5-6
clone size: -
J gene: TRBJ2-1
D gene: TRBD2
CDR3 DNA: TGTGCCAGCAGCTTGGCCGGGGGGGCCTCCTACAATGAGCAGTTCTTC
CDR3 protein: CASSLAGGASYNEQFF

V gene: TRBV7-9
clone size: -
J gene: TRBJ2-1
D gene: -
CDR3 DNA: TGTGCCAGCAGCTTTCCCGGGACAAGGGACAATGAGCAGTTCTTC
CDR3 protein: CASSFPGTRDNEQFF

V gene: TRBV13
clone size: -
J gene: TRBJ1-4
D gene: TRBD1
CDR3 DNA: TGTGCCAGCAGCCCACTACCACGACAGGGCCCTTCTAATGAAAAACTGTTTTTT
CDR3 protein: CASSPLPRQGPSNEKLFF

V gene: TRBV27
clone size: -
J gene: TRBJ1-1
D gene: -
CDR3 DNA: TGTGCCAGCAGTTTTTCCCCCTCCGCTGAAGCTTTCTTT
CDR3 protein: CASSFSPSAEAFF

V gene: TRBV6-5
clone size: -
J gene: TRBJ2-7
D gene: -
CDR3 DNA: TGTGCCAGCAGTTACTCCACCTACGAGCAGTACTTC
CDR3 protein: CASSYSTYEQYF

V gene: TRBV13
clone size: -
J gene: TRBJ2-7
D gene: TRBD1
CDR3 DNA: TGTGCCAGCAGCGGAGCGGGACAGGGGCTGAACGAGCAGTACTTC
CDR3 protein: CASSGAGQGLNEQYF

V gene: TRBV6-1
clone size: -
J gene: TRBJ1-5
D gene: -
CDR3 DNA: TGTGCCAGCAGTGAAGGAGTCCTTGGGAATCAGCCCCAGCATTTT
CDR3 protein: CASSEGVLGNQPQHF

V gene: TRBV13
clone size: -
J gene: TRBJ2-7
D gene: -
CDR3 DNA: TGTGCCAGCAGCCCTCAGACTAGTACCTACGAGCAGTACTTC
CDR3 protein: CASSPQTSTYEQYF

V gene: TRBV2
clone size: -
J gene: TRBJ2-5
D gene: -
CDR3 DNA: TGTGCCAGCAGTGAACCGGGACTGGAGACCCAGTACTTC
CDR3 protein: CASSEPGLETQYF

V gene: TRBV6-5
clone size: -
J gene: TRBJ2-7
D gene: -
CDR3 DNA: TGTGCCAGCAGCCTTGAACTGGGGTACGAGCAGTACTTC
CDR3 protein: CASSLELGYEQYF

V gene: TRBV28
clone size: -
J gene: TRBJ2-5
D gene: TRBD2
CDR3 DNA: TGTGCCAGCAGTATGCTAGCGGAAGACGGGACCCAGTACTTC
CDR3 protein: CASSMLAEDGTQYF

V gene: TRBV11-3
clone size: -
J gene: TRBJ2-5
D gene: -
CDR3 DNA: TGTGCCAGCAGCACAGGGGGAGGGGGCAGCCAAGAGACCCAGTACTTC
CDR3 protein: CASSTGGGGSQETQYF

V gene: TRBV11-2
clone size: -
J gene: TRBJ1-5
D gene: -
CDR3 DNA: TGTGCCAGCAGCTTGGATTGGGATCAGCCCCAGCATTTT
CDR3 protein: CASSLDWDQPQHF

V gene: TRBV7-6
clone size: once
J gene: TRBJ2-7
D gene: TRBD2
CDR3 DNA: TGTGCCAGCAGCTTAGAGCCTAGCGGGAGTGAGCAGTACTTC
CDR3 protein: CASSLEPSGSEQYF

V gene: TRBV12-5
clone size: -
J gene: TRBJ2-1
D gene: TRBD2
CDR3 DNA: TGTGCTAGTGGTTTGGTAAGGGTAGCGGGGGACTATGAGCAGTTCTTC
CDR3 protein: CASGLVRVAGDYEQFF

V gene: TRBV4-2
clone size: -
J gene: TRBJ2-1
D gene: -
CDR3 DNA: TGTGCCAGCAGCCAAGCATCTAGTCGGGACTACAATGAGCAGTTCTTC
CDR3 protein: CASSQASSRDYNEQFF

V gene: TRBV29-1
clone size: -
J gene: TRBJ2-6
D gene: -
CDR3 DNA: TGCAGCGTTGAAAGGCGGTCAGGGGCTGGGGCCAACGTCCTGACTTTC
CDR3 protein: CSVERRSGAGANVLTF

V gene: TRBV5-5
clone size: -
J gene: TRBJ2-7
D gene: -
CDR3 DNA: TGTGCCAGCAGCTTTGAGGGCTACGAGCAGTACTTC
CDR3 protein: CASSFEGYEQYF

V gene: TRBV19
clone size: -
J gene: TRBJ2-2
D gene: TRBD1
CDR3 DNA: TGTGCCTCCAGGGGGCTTGGGACCGGGGAGCTGTTTTTT
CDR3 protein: CASRGLGTGELFF

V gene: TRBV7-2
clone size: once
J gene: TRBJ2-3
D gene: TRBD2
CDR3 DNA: TGTGCCAGCAGCTTAGGGGTTAGCGGGGGAACAGATACGCAGTATTTT
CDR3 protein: CASSLGVSGGTDTQYF

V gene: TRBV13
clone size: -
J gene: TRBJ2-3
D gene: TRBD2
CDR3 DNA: TGTGCCAGCAGCGCCCCCGGGACTACCTCCACAGATACGCAGTATTTT
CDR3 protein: CASSAPGTTSTDTQYF

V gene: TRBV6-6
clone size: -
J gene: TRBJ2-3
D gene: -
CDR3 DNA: TGTGCCAGCAGTTACTCGTACGGAGATACGCAGTATTTT
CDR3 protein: CASSYSYGDTQYF

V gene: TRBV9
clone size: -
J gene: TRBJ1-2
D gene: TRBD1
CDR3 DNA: TGTGCCACCTTGGACAGGGGGCTGGGTGGCTACACCTTC
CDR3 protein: CATLDRGLGGYTF

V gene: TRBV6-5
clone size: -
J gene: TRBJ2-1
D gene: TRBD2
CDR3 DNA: TGTGCCAGCAGTTACGCGACTAGCGGGAAGGATGAGCAGTTCTTC
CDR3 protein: CASSYATSGKDEQFF

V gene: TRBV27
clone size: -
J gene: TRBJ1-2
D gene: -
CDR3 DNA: TGTGCCAGCAGTTTTTCCGCCGGACAGATTAACTATGGCTACACCTTC
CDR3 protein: CASSFSAGQINYGYTF

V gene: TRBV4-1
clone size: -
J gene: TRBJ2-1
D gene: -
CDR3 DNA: TGCGCCAGCAGCCAAGGAATGGGCAGGGCGAATGAGCAGTTCTTC
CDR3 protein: CASSQGMGRANEQFF

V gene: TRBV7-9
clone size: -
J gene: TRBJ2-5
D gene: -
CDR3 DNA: TGTGCCAGCAGGATGCCTGAGACCCAGTACTTC
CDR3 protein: CASRMPETQYF

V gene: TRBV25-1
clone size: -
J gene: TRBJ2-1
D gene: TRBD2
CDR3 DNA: TGTGCCACCGGACTAGCGGGGGACTACAATGAGCAGTTCTTC
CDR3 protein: CATGLAGDYNEQFF

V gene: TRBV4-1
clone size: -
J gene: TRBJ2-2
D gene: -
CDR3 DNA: TGCGCCAGCAGCCAAGATGGACGGGAGACCCCCAGGTTGTTTTTT
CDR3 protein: CASSQDGRETPRLFF

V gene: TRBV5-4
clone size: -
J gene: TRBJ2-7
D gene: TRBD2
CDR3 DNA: TGTGCCTCAAAGCCGACTAGCGGGAGAGGCGAGCAGTACTTC
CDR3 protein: CASKPTSGRGEQYF

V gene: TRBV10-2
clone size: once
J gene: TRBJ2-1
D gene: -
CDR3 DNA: TGCGCCAGCAGTGAAACCGCGGGCTCCTACAATGAGCAGTTCTTC
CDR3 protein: CASSETAGSYNEQFF

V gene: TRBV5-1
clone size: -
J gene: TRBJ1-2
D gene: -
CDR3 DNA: TGCGCCAGCAGCTTGGGGGGATCTGGCTACACCTTC
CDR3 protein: CASSLGGSGYTF

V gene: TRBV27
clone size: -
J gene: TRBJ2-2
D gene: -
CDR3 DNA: TGTGCCAGCACTTCCTGGAACACCGGGGAGCTGTTTTTT
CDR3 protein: CASTSWNTGELFF

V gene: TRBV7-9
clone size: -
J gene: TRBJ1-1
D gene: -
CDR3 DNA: TGTGCCAGCAGCCCTCTAACAGGGACGAACACTGAAGCTTTCTTT
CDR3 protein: CASSPLTGTNTEAFF

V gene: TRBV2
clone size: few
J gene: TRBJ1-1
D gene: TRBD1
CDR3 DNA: TGTGCCATGGAGACAGGGTCAAAAGCTTTCTTT
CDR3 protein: CAMETGSKAFF

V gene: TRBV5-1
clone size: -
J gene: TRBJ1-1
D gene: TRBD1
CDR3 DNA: TGCGCCAGCAGCTTCAGGGGGCTGAACACTGAAGCTTTCTTT
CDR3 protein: CASSFRGLNTEAFF

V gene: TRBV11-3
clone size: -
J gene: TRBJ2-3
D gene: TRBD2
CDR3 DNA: TGTGCCAGCAGCTCGGGACTAGCGGGGGCTAGCACAGATACGCAGTATTTT
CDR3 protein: CASSSGLAGASTDTQYF

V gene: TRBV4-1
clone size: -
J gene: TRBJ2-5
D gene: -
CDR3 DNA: TGCGCCAGCAGCCACCGACGGGAAGAGACCCAGTACTTC
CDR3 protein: CASSHRREETQYF

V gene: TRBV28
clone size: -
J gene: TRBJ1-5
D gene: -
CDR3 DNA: TGTGCCAGCAGTTCCGACCCGGGGAGCAATCAGCCCCAGCATTTT
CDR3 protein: CASSSDPGSNQPQHF

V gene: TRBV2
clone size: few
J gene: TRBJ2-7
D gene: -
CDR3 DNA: TGTGCCAGCAGCCCGCCGGCGGGGCTCATGTACGAGCAGTACTTC
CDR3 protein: CASSPPAGLMYEQYF

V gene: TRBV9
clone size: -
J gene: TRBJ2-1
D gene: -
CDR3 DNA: TGTGCCAGCAGCCCCGTTAATAGCTGGAGCTCCTACAATGAGCAGTTCTTC
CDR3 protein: CASSPVNSWSSYNEQFF

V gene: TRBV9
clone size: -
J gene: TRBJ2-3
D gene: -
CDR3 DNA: TGTGCCAGCAGCATACGGGCAGATACGCAGTATTTT
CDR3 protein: CASSIRADTQYF

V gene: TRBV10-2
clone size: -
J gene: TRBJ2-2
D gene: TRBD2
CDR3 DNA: TGCGCCAGCAGTGGACTAGCGGGGGTCATGAACACCGGGGAGCTGTTTTTT
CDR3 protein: CASSGLAGVMNTGELFF